The entry below gives a single TCR beta chain sequence along with its context. This clone was picked up a small number of times. Its antigen target is currently unknown. No base qualities exist here, and no much larger clone lies one base off it. The CDR3 covers 13 residues, taking in both the cysteine and the phenylalanine. Only the CDR3 region is kept as DNA, spanning 39 bases read in frame from base 1. CDR1 and CDR2 are drawn from the germline V gene: MRHNA, SNTAGT. A distance of 11 bases separates the germline ends of V and J, which lose 6 bases and 8 bases respectively. Interpreted using the paper, the time point label stands for: blood from clinic visit 5 months post-surgery; TSC patient then seizure free. The surgery cases with the highest brain T cell transcript signatures were chosen for TCR beta chain sequencing of brain tissue, and also of blood when blood was available. Patients had been treated with at least one anti-epileptic drug before surgery. TCR-sequenced patients were children with drug-resistant epilepsy due to tuberous sclerosis complex, focal cortical dysplasia, Rasmussen encephalitis or hemimegalencephaly. Bulk genomic DNA was isolated from unsorted brain tissue and whole blood using the Monarch genomic DNA purification kit.

This record comes from a study of brain T cells in children with intractable seizures (dated by TCRdb to 2020 to 2022). General notes on the study: As a first screen for immune gene transcripts, resected brain tissue from roughly 57 pediatric epilepsy surgery cases was run on a NanoString immunology panel. Of the roughly twelve selected surgery cases, pre-surgery blood was also sequenced for eight, so four had brain tissue only.

The immunoSEQ assay was applied to genomic DNA to generate the TCR beta chain sequences. The paper's processing steps were these. Any CDR3 sequence that did not begin with the conserved framework cysteine at position 104 was removed by hand. To get clonality, the normalized Shannon's Diversity Index was subtracted from one, giving values from 0 (maximal diversity) to 1 (oligoclonal). To check whether a given CDR3 had different frequencies in two samples, for example brain versus blood, chi-squared comparison-of-proportions tests were used. Public clonotypes were found by searching immuneACCESS, and the VDJdb browser was used to assess similarity to known antiviral clonotypes. In its TCRdb copy, this immuneACCESS table keeps in-frame sequences only and misses some clones. Where compared with another copy, unresolved V genes explain less than half of these, and the others have no known cause. V and J calls and clone size are those listed in that table; D and trimming were worked out from the DNA. The table for this sample lists 340,000 or so clones; 85% to 95% of them were counted only once. 5.7% of the sample is held by the ten biggest clonotypes.

General findings and caveats noted by the study authors: Sequencing depth differed between pre- and post-surgery blood, so clones missing from the pre-surgery sample may reflect undersampling. Viral specificity was inferred only from CDR3 sequence similarity, and patients' HCMV serostatus was unknown.

The TCR comes from a boy under three years old with tuberous sclerosis and intractable seizures. The specimen was peripheral blood, collected approximately 5 months after surgery. This sequence uses TRBV6-4 and TRBJ1-6; TRBD1 is possibly the D segment (5 matching bases). In nucleotides, the sequence is TGTGCCAGCAGGAGGGGACGGGATTCACCCCTCCACTTT. Its coded protein is CASRRGRDSPLHF.